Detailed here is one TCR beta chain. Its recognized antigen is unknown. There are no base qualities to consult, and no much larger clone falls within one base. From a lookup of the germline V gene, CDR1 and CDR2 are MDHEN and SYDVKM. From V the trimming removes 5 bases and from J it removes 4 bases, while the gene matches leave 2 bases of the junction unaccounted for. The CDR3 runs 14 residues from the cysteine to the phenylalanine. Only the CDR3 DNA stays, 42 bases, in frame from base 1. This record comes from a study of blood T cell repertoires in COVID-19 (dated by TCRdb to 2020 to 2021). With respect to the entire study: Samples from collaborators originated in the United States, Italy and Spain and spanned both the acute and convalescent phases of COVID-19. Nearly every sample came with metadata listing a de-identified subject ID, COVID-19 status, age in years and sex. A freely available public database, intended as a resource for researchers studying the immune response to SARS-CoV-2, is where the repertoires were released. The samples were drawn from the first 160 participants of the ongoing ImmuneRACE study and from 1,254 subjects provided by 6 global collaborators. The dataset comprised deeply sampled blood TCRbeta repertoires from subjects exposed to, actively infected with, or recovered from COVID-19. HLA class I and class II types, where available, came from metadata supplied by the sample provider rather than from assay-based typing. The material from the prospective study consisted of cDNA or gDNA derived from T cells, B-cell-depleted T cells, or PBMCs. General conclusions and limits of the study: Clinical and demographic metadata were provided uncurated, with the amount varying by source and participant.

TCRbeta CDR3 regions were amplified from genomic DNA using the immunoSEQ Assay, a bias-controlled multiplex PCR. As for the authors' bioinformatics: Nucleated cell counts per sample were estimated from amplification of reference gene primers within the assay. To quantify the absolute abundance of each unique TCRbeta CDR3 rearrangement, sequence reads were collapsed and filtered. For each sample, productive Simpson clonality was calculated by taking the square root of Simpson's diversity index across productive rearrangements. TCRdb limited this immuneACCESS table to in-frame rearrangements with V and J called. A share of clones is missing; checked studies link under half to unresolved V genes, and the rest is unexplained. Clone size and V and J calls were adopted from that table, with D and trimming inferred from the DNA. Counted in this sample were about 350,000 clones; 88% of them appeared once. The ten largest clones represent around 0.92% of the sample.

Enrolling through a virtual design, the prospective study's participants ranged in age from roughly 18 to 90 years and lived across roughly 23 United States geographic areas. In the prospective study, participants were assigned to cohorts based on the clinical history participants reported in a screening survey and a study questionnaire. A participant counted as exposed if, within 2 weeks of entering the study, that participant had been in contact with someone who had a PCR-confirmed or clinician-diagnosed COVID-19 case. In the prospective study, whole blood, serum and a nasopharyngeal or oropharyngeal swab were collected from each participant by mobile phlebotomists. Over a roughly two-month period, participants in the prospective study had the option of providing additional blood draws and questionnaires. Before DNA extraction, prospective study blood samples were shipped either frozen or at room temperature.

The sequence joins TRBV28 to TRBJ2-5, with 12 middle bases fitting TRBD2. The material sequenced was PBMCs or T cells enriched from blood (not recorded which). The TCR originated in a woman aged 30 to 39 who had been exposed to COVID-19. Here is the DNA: TGTGCCAGCAGTGGACTAGCGGGACGAGAGACCCAGTACTTC. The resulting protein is CASSGLAGRETQYF.